The clone carrying this T cell receptor beta chain has more than one count but fewer than ten. Germline assignment: CDR1 SGHAT and CDR2 FQNNGV. V was trimmed by 7 bases and J by 5 bases, leaving 17 bases between them. The CDR3 is made up of 15 amino acids. Sequenced by immunoSEQ multiplex PCR; TCRdb stores in-frame clones only, minus some. The sample shows under 100,000 clones, approximately 81% of them seen only once. This record belongs to a study of glioma-infiltrating T cells after dendritic cell vaccination. The gene calls are TRBV11-2 and TRBJ2-2; possibly TRBD2 for D (7 bases). This receptor was obtained from a human donor with glioblastoma. The starting material was blood, obtained before dendritic cell vaccination. The DNA for the CDR3 is TGTGCCAGCACCCTAAGGGGGGGTCGGACCGGGGAGCTGTTTTTT. Protein product: CASTLRGGRTGELFF. The variable domain in full, with the rest retrieved from reference TRBV11-2 and TRBJ2-2, is EAGVAQSPRYKIIEKRQSVAFWCNPISGHATLYWYQQILGQGPKLLIQFQNNGVVDDSQLPKDRFSAERLKGVDSTLKIQPAKLEDSAVYLCASTLRGGRTGELFFGEGSRLTVL.